This T cell receptor (beta chain) was recovered during a study of cytomegalovirus exposure and HLA in healthy donors. Study information: Caucasian-associated ancestry cluster membership applied to approximately 80% of under 450 genotyped donors.

13 Jbeta primers and 60 Vbeta primers were used for the PCR. Profiling relied on immunoSEQ multiplex PCR, and the TCRdb table lists in-frame clones only, not all of them. This sample has over 150,000 clones, with roughly four fifths found just once. With regard to this clone: Antigen specificity is unknown.

Points from the study as a whole: A prior analysis recorded that most TCR beta V segments were productive about 87% or about 30% of the time. In terms of immune exposure information, only CMV serostatus was available.

This clonotype originated in a woman between 25 and 40 years old in good health and CMV-seropositive. The sample taken for sequencing was PBMCs.

CDR3 in DNA: TGTGCCAGCAGCCAGACTAGCGGGAGGTACGATGAGCAGTTCTTC. Its translation: CASSQTSGRYDEQFF. The rearrangement joins TRBV11-2 to TRBJ2-1, with TRBD2 matching over 13 bases. V gave up 5 bases and J gave up 8 bases; unmatched junction bases: 6. The length of the CDR3 is 15 residues. In germline, CDR1 is SGHAT, CDR2 FQNNGV.